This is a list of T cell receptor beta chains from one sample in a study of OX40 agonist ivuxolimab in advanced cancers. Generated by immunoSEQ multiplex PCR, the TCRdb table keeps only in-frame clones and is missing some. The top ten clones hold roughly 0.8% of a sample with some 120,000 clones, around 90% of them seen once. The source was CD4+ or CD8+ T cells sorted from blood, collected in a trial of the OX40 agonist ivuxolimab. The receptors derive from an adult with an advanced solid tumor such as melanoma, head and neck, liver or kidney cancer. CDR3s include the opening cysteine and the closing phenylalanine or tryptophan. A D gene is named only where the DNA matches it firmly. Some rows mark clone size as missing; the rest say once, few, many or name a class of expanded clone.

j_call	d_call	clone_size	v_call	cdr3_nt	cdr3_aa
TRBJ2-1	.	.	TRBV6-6	TGTGCCAGCAGCCCTGGGACCAATGAGCAGTTCTTC	CASSPGTNEQFF
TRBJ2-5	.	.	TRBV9	TGTGCCAGCAGCGTCGGGGGCGGCCAAGAGACCCAGTACTTC	CASSVGGGQETQYF
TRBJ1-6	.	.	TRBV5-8	TGTGCCAGCAGCTTGAGAGGGGGTTCACCCCTCCACTTT	CASSLRGGSPLHF
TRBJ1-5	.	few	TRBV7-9	TGTGCCAGCAGCGCCCAGGGCAGGGGAGGCAATCAGCCCCAGCATTTT	CASSAQGRGGNQPQHF
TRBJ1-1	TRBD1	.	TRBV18	TGTGCCAGCTCCCCGGACAGGCACACTGAAGCTTTCTTT	CASSPDRHTEAFF
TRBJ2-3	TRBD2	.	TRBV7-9	TGTGCCAGCAGCCGAGAGCGGGAGGGCTACACAGATACGCAGTATTTT	CASSREREGYTDTQYF
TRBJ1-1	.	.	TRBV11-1	TGTGCCAGCAGCTCCAACAGGGAGAACACTGAAGCTTTCTTT	CASSSNRENTEAFF
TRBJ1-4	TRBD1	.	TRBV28	TGTGCCAGCAGTTTATGGAGGGGGCCAACTAATGAAAAACTGTTTTTT	CASSLWRGPTNEKLFF
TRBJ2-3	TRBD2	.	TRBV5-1	TGCGCCAGCTTCCCGGGACTAGCGGCCGGGAATACGCAGTATTTT	CASFPGLAAGNTQYF
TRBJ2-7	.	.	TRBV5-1	TGCGCCAGCAGCTTGGCCCGATCCTACGAGCAGTACTTC	CASSLARSYEQYF
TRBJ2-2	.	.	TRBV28	TGTGCCAGCAGTCCCCATCGACGGAACACCGGGGAGCTGTTTTTT	CASSPHRRNTGELFF
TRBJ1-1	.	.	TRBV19	TGTGCCAGTAGTATTCAGGGCTCAGAAGCTTTCTTT	CASSIQGSEAFF
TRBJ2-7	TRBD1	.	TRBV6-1	TGTGCCAGCAGTGAAGCAACAGGGGCTTCCTACGAGCAGTACTTC	CASSEATGASYEQYF
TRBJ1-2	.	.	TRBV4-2	TGTGCCAGCAGCCAGTCCCGGGATGGAGCTAACTATGGCTACACCTTC	CASSQSRDGANYGYTF
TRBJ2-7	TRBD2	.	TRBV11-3	TGTGCCAGCAGCTCCGGTGGTAGCGGGACCGAGCAGTACTTC	CASSSGGSGTEQYF
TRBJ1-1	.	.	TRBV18	TGTGCCAGCTCACCACGGGGCATTACAACTGAAGCTTTCTTT	CASSPRGITTEAFF
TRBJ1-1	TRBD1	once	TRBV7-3	TGTGCCAGCAGCTGGGACAGGGGGAACTTGAACACTGAAGCTTTCTTT	CASSWDRGNLNTEAFF
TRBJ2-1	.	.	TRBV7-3	TGTGCCAGCAGCCCCAACGGGAGATACAATGAGCAGTTCTTC	CASSPNGRYNEQFF
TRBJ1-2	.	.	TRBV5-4	TGTGCCAGCAGCTTGGGGGGCTCGGATAACTATGGCTACACCTTC	CASSLGGSDNYGYTF
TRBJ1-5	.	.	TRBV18	TGTGCCAGCTCACCCGGGACGAATCAGCCCCAGCATTTT	CASSPGTNQPQHF
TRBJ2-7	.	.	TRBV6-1	TGTGCCAGCACCCGAGGGGACCCCTCCTACGAGCAGTACTTC	CASTRGDPSYEQYF
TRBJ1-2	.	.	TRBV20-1	TGCCGGGGGGCAGACTATGGCTACACCTTC	CRGADYGYTF
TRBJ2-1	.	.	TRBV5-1	TGCGCCAGCAAAATTGTAGGGGGCAATGAGCAGTTCTTC	CASKIVGGNEQFF
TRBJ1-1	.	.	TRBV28	TGTGCCAGCAGTGGCGAAGTTGAAGCTTTCTTT	CASSGEVEAFF
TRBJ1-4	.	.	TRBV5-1	TGCGCCAGCAGCTTGGCCGAGGGTGCACCTAATGAAAAACTGTTTTTT	CASSLAEGAPNEKLFF
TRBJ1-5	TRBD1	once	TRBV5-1	TGCGCCAGCAGCTTGGGGACAGGGGAAAGCATCGGTGGCAATCAGCCCCAGCATTTT	CASSLGTGESIGGNQPQHF
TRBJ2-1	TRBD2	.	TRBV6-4	TGTGCCAGCAGTTTCCGTAGCGGGAAGGACAATGAGCAGTTCTTC	CASSFRSGKDNEQFF
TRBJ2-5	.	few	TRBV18	TGTGCCAGCTCACCAGATCAAGAGACCCAGTACTTC	CASSPDQETQYF
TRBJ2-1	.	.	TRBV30	TGTGCCTGGAGTCCTAGGAGCAATGAGCAGTTCTTC	CAWSPRSNEQFF
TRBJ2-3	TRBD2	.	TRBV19	TGTGCCAGTAGTATGATAGCGGGATCAGATACGCAGTATTTT	CASSMIAGSDTQYF
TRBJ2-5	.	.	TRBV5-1	TGCGCCAGCAGCTTAGAAGGACAAGAGACCCAGTACTTC	CASSLEGQETQYF
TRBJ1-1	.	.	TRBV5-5	TGTGCCAGCAGCTTGGGGGGCGCGTTCACTGAAGCTTTCTTT	CASSLGGAFTEAFF
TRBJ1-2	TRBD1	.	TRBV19	TGTGCCAGTAGTCAACCCGGGACAGGGTATGGCTACACCTTC	CASSQPGTGYGYTF
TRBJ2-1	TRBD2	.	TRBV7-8	TGTGCCAGCGGGACTAGCGGGAGTGAAGCCTACAATGAGCAGTTCTTC	CASGTSGSEAYNEQFF
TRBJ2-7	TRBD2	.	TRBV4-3	TGCGCCAGCAGCCAAGATAGGGCTAGCGGGATTTCCTACGAGCAGTACTTC	CASSQDRASGISYEQYF
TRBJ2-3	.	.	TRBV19	TGTGCCAGTAGCGAGTGGGGTCCTAGCACAGATACGCAGTATTTT	CASSEWGPSTDTQYF
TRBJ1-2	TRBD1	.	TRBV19	TGTGCCAGTAACCCCGGGACAGGGGGCACCAGGGGCTATGGCTACACCTTC	CASNPGTGGTRGYGYTF
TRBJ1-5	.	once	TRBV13	TGTGCCAGCAGTTCCCAGGGGATGTATCAGCCCCAGCATTTT	CASSSQGMYQPQHF
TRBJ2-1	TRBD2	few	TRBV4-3	TGCGCCAGCAGCCAGACAACCGGACTAGTATCCTACAATGAGCAGTTCTTC	CASSQTTGLVSYNEQFF
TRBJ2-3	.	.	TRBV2	TGTGCCAGCAGTGTTTTCGATACCGCAGATACGCAGTATTTT	CASSVFDTADTQYF
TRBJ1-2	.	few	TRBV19	TGTGCCAGTAGACGACAGGCGTACGGCTACACCTTC	CASRRQAYGYTF
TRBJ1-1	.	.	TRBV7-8	TGTGCCAGCAGCTTAGATATACGCGGGGCTTTCTTT	CASSLDIRGAFF
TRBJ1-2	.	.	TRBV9	TGTGCCAGCAGCCCCACAGGACCATATGGCTACACCTTC	CASSPTGPYGYTF
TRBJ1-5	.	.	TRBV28	TGTGCCAGCAGAGGGGGTGGGGGTGACCAGCCCCAGCATTTT	CASRGGGGDQPQHF
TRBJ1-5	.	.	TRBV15	TGTGCCACCAAACAGGGACGGGATCAGCCCCAGCATTTT	CATKQGRDQPQHF
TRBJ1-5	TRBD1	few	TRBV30	TGTGCCTGGAGTGTCCCGGACAGGCGAGCCCAGCCCCAGCATTTT	CAWSVPDRRAQPQHF
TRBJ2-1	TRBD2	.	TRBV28	TGTGCCAGCAGTCCTACTAGCGGGAGGGATGAGCAGTTCTTC	CASSPTSGRDEQFF
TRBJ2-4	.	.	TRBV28	TGTGCCAGCAGTTTCCTCGACAGGCCGCGGGGAAACATTCAGTACTTC	CASSFLDRPRGNIQYF
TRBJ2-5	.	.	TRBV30	TGTGCCTGGAGTGGACTCTTCCAAGAGACCCGGTACTTC	CAWSGLFQETRYF
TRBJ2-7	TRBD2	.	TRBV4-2	TGTGCCAGCAGCCAAGATATAACTAGCGGGGTCACCTACGAGCAGTACTTC	CASSQDITSGVTYEQYF
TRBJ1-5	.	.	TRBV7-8	TGTGCCAGCAGCTTAGCCCAGATCGTTCAGCCCCAGCATTTT	CASSLAQIVQPQHF
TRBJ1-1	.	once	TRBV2	TGTGCCAGCATTTTAAACAGGAACACTGAAGCTTTCTTT	CASILNRNTEAFF
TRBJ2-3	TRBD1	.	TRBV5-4	TGTGCCAGCAGGTCGAGAACAGGGGGCCCTGACACAGATACGCAGTATTTT	CASRSRTGGPDTDTQYF
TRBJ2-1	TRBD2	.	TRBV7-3	TGTGCCAGCAGCTTAGCGGGAGGGACCTACAATGAGCAGTTCTTC	CASSLAGGTYNEQFF
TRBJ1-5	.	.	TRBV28	TGTGCCAGCAGTTGGGGTTTGAGCAATCAGCCCCAGCATTTT	CASSWGLSNQPQHF
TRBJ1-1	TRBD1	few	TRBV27	TGTGCCAGCATCGGGACAGAGACGAACACTGAAGCTTTCTTT	CASIGTETNTEAFF